A selection of T cell receptor beta chains follows, all from one sample in a study of blood T cells in healthy people across ages. TCRdb called the 5' RACE reads again in MiXCR, with one record for every CDR3 protein. This sample carries about 2 million distinct CDR3 sequences, 49% of them seen once, and the ten largest clones take 2.1%. The sequenced material came from blood. These receptors came from a woman aged 40 to 50 in good health. The conserved cysteine and the conserved F or W are not part of the CDR3 here. For some rows the clone size is stated as once, few or many, or as a class when expanded; others skip it.

>TRBV5-1|TRBJ2-3|NA
ASMVDQALTDTQY
>TRBV20-1|TRBJ2-7|few
SVARGGKYEQY
>TRBV11-2|TRBJ1-2|NA
ASSPTNSGYT
>TRBV28|TRBJ2-3|NA
ASTPTWGRFRGGANTDTQY
>TRBV6-5|TRBJ2-3|few
ASSRLEIAGPTSTDTQY
>TRBV11-2|TRBJ2-4|NA
ASSVMDREGGIQY
>TRBV4-2|TRBJ1-5|NA
ASSQRRDEGNQPQH
>TRBV28|TRBJ2-5|NA
ASSPGSGARGETQY
>TRBV28|TRBJ1-5|once
ASRLRDRGVGSNQPQH
>TRBV28|TRBJ2-5|many
ASSLIWETQY
>TRBV27|TRBJ1-4|few
ASSLKTGIATNEKLF
>TRBV9|TRBJ2-3|NA
ASSVRWTDTQY
>TRBV7-9|TRBJ1-4|NA
ASSTTRTRQVEKLF
>TRBV20-1|TRBJ2-4|NA
SARSGLNIQY
>TRBV13|TRBJ1-2|NA
ASSPNTGANYGYT
>TRBV12-3/TRBV12-4|TRBJ2-4|NA
ASSPSGGKENIQY
>TRBV4-3|TRBJ1-1|NA
ASSRYLRVAAVGNTEAF
>TRBV7-2|TRBJ2-7|NA
ASSSKRGGRSPIDEQY
>TRBV20-1|TRBJ2-5|many
SARLAGRQETQY
>TRBV24-1|TRBJ2-1|NA
ATSDSSGVSYNEQF
>TRBV4-2|TRBJ2-3|NA
VSGQVPAATDTQY
>TRBV20-1|TRBJ2-1|NA
SGSLGAGLDVKQF
>TRBV7-2|TRBJ2-1|NA
ASSYDGTSGGSEQF
>TRBV12-3/TRBV12-4|TRBJ1-2|NA
ASSPARPEGHYGYT
>TRBV7-9|TRBJ2-1|many
ASSLGDLQGNEQF
>TRBV12-3/TRBV12-4|TRBJ2-7|few
ASSTDRDQYEQY
>TRBV20-1|TRBJ2-1|few
SASGLAGGRNEQF
>TRBV14|TRBJ2-3|NA
ASSPYNSNTQY
>TRBV5-5|TRBJ2-7|NA
ASSSHQYEQY
>TRBV4-3|TRBJ2-3|few
ASSQLEGADTQY
>TRBV12-3/TRBV12-4|TRBJ1-2|NA
ASSPASGGGYT
>TRBV15|TRBJ2-5|few
ATSRERGGETQY
>TRBV7-2|TRBJ1-1|NA
ASSLDPLSEAF
>TRBV28|TRBJ1-2|NA
ASSPLRVFGYT
>TRBV20-1|TRBJ2-1|NA
SAGEGLGINEQF
>TRBV12-3/TRBV12-4|TRBJ1-2|NA
ASSLGGQGLSGYT
>TRBV6-5|TRBJ1-1|NA
ASSYSDRMNTEAF
>TRBV4-1|TRBJ1-4|NA
ASSQEPTGYNEKLF
>TRBV5-1|TRBJ2-7|NA
ASKASASYEQY
>TRBV3-1|TRBJ2-4|few
ASSQEAGAGEDIQY
>TRBV12-3/TRBV12-4|TRBJ2-3|many
ASSLSASGGDTQY